This T cell receptor (beta chain) came from a study of T-cell reconstitution after alpha-beta-depleted transplantation in children. Overall study findings and caveats: Some patients showed high day-60 TCRbeta diversity, which derived from surviving recipient T cells and thymic progenitors. Several hundred expanded graft clones reportedly gave rise to the alpha-beta T cells present about two months after transplant. When one year had passed after transplant, most T-cell counts and diversity came from newly produced T cells.

In regard to this clonotype: Antigen specificity is unknown.

A library of TCRbeta sequences, prepared with unique molecular identifiers, was generated. TCRdb reanalysed the PCR reads using MiXCR and keeps one entry per CDR3 protein. The sample includes nearly 350,000 distinct CDR3 sequences, around 15% seen only once; the top ten take roughly 41%. The CDR3 has 14 residues. Germline CDR1 LGHDT, CDR2 YNNKEL (reference sequence). The V gene lost 3 bases and the J gene lost 5 bases, with 12 bases spanning the gap. This sample comprised PBMCs, mostly from graft donor cells, obtained 360 days after TCRalphabeta/CD19-depleted stem cell transplant. This TCR came from a male patient between 2 and 10 years old who had a stem cell transplant for acute lymphoblastic leukemia, so the T cells may come from the graft donor. The chain couples TRBV3-1 to TRBJ2-3; possible D gene TRBD2, 5 bases. The CDR3 coding sequence is TGTGCCAGCAGCCAGGAGGAAGTGATAGATACGCAGTATTTT. The encoded protein is CASSQEEVIDTQYF.